Below, 10 T cell receptor beta chains from the same sample are listed, as sequenced in a study of cytomegalovirus exposure and HLA in healthy donors (dated by TCRdb to 2017 to 2019). Libraries were prepared through the immunoSEQ multiplex PCR assay. A mixture of 60 forward primers for TCR Vbeta segments and 13 reverse primers for TCR Jbeta segments was used in the multiplex PCR. Held by TCRdb, this immuneACCESS table contains in-frame sequences only and omits some clones. Under half of the omission traces to an unresolved V gene where checked; the cause of the rest is unknown. For this sample there are some 98,000 clones; about two thirds appear just once. The ten largest clones represent 2.5% of the sample. Sequenced sample: PBMCs. These receptors were collected from a man aged 50 to 60 in good health and CMV-seronegative.

The CDR3 region is CASSYSGTAWTDTQYF. CDR3 DNA: TGTGCCAGCAGTTACTCCGGGACAGCTTGGACAGATACGCAGTATTTT. The chain is built from TRBV6-6 and TRBJ2-3, with 7 bases fitting TRBD1. The germline CDR1 and CDR2 sequences are MNHNY and SVGAGI (reference sequence). Unmatched junction bases numbered 6, after V lost 0 bases and J lost 3 bases. This CDR3 spans 16 amino acids.

The genes are TRBV7-2 and TRBJ2-7, with TRBD2 matching over 10 bases. Trimming took 1 base from V and 3 from J; bases not matched to a gene: 0. The CDR3 length is 14 residues. The germline CDR1 and CDR2 sequences are SGHTA and FQGNSA. This chain's CDR3 is CASSLGLAGYEQYF. CDR3 in DNA: TGTGCCAGCAGCTTAGGACTAGCGGGCTACGAGCAGTACTTC.

This chain joins TRBV30 and TRBJ2-7, with D possibly TRBD1 on 5 matching bases. The V end lost 2 bases, the J end lost 7 bases, and 12 bases lay between the germline ends. The CDR3 covers 12 residues. Germline assignment: CDR1 GTSNPN and CDR2 SVGIG (reference sequence). CDR3 loop: CAWSLGRGEQYF. The DNA of the CDR3 is TGTGCCTGGAGTCTCGGTAGGGGAGAGCAGTACTTC.

The V and J genes are TRBV28 and TRBJ2-7; 9 nucleotides line up with TRBD1. Unmatched junction bases numbered 10, after V lost 5 bases and J lost 2 bases. The germline V gene has CDR1 MDHEN and CDR2 SYDVKM. CDR3 length equals 16 residues. This CDR3 is CASSDLRDREPYEQYF. CDR3 DNA sequence: TGTGCCAGCAGTGACCTCCGGGACAGGGAACCCTACGAGCAGTACTTC. Based on the CDR3 plus reference TRBV28 and TRBJ2-7, the full variable domain is DVKVTQSSRYLVKRTGEKVFLECVQDMDHENMFWYRQDPGLGLRLIYFSYDVKMKEKGDIPEGYSVSREKKERFSLILESASTNQTSMYLCASSDLRDREPYEQYFGPGTRLTVT.

V and J are TRBV9 and TRBJ2-3, with 12 bases lining up with TRBD1. After removal of 3 bases from V and 5 bases from J, the junction contained 10 bases not matched to a gene. The length of the CDR3 is 17 residues. In germline, CDR1 is SGDLS, CDR2 YYNGEE. The CDR3 bases are TGTGCCAGCAGCGCGCCCTTGGGACAGGGGGCCCAAGATACGCAGTATTTT. It codes for CASSAPLGQGAQDTQYF.

The CDR3 sequence is CASSPRQGPSSGNTIYF. DNA of the CDR3: TGTGCCAGCAGCCCCCGACAGGGCCCTAGCTCTGGAAACACCATATATTTT. J is TRBJ1-3 and V is TRBV7-9; 7 bases agree with TRBD1. The CDR3 is 17 amino acids. Germline CDR1 SEHNR, CDR2 FQNEAQ (reference sequence). After removal of 5 bases from V and 0 bases from J, the junction contained 10 bases not matched to a gene.

This clone showed up just once. CDR3 DNA: TGTGCCAGCAGCCTACAGGGAAGAAGTCACACCGGGGAGCTGTTTTTT. The encoded protein is CASSLQGRSHTGELFF. The chain joins TRBV7-3 to TRBJ2-2; weak D call: TRBD1 (6 bases). The V gene lost 5 bases and the J gene lost 3 bases, with 16 bases spanning the gap. This CDR3 has 16 amino acids. The germline CDR1 and CDR2 sequences are SGHTA and FQGTGA. The full variable domain, its missing parts supplied by reference TRBV7-3 and TRBJ2-2, is GAGVSQTPSNKVTEKGKYVELRCDPISGHTALYWYRQSLGQGPEFLIYFQGTGAADDSGLPNDRFFAVRPEGSVSTLKIQRTERGDSAVYLCASSLQGRSHTGELFFGEGSRLTVL.

The chain combines TRBV5-5 with TRBJ2-3, with 11 positions matching TRBD2. This CDR3 has 17 amino acids. J gave up 2 bases and V 3 bases, and 8 bases lay outside the gene matches. Per the germline V gene, CDR1 is SGHKS and CDR2 is YYEKEE (reference sequence). The CDR3 nucleotides are TGTGCCAGCAGCTACGATTCGACTAGCGGGAACACAGATACGCAGTATTTT. Translation gives CASSYDSTSGNTDTQYF.

This clone has only a few counts. The V and J genes are TRBV7-9 and TRBJ1-5, with D tentatively TRBD1 (5 bases). Per germline, CDR1 SEHNR and CDR2 FQNEAQ (reference sequence). The germline V and J ends were trimmed by 1 base and 0 bases, with 10 bases remaining between them. The CDR3 length is 16 residues. CDR3 region: CASSLGQTYSNQPQHF. Here the CDR3 DNA reads TGTGCCAGCAGCTTAGGACAGACGTATAGCAATCAGCCCCAGCATTTT.

The CDR3 nucleotides read TGCGCCAGCAGCCAAGTCGGGGGGGATACGCAGTATTTT. It specifies CASSQVGGDTQYF. This chain links TRBV4-3 with TRBJ2-3, with 7 positions matching TRBD2. Germline assignment: CDR1 LGHNA and CDR2 YSLEER. CDR3 length: 13 amino acids. V lost 1 base, J lost 6 bases, and 1 base stayed unmatched.